A single sample gave rise to the 30 T cell receptor beta chains below, sequenced in a study of sequential checkpoint blockade in melanoma. As for treatment: randomized to nivolumab then ipilimumab (arm A) or the reverse (arm B). Using immunoSEQ multiplex PCR, the repertoire was profiled, and TCRdb retains in-frame clones only, with some absent. The sample includes around 15,000 clones, around 94% seen only once; the top ten take roughly a quarter. The sequencing here drew on CD8+ T cells sorted from blood (inferred from file names), taken from a patient given nivolumab and ipilimumab in sequence. The receptors were sampled from a human donor with melanoma.

This chain joins TRBV30 and TRBJ2-7, with no clear D. Germline V gives CDR1 GTSNPN, CDR2 SVGIG (reference sequence). The CDR3 totals 12 residues. V lost 0 bases to trimming and J lost 6 bases, with 9 bases between them. The CDR3 bases are TGTGCCTGGAGTGTAATAGCCTTCGAGCAGTACTTC. It encodes CAWSVIAFEQYF.

The chain employs TRBV7-9 and TRBJ2-7; 10 bases are shared with TRBD2. CDR3 length equals 15 residues. Losses at the gene ends were 5 bases for V and 6 bases for J; bases not matched to a gene: 10. The V gene's germline CDR1 is SEHNR and CDR2 FQNEAQ (reference sequence). The CDR3 region has the DNA TGTGCCAGCAGCGAAACTCTAGCGGGAGTGGGCGAGCAGTACTTC. Translating it yields CASSETLAGVGEQYF.

In this sample, this clone turned up once. The V gene is TRBV4-2, the J gene TRBJ1-3, with TRBD1 identical over 7 bases. The V and J ends lost 4 bases and 2 bases, in that order; junction bases with no gene match: 5. CDR3 length: 15 amino acids. CDR1 and CDR2 (germline): LGHNA, YNFKEQ. Here the CDR3 reads CASSPPGGTGNTIYF. The CDR3 DNA reads TGTGCCAGCAGCCCGCCAGGGGGGACTGGAAACACCATATATTTT.

This chain joins TRBV27 and TRBJ2-7; no clear D gene. The CDR3 loop spans 13 amino acids. Trimming removed 2 bases from V and 2 bases from J, with 7 bases in between. From germline, CDR1 is MNHEY and CDR2 SMNVEV (reference sequence). The CDR3 loop reads CASSLGLAYEQYF. In DNA, the CDR3 is TGTGCCAGCAGTTTAGGTCTAGCCTACGAGCAGTACTTC.

The V gene is TRBV28, the J gene TRBJ2-7; 11 bases line up with TRBD1. CDR1 is MDHEN and CDR2 is SYDVKM in the germline V gene. The V and J ends lost 9 bases and 3 bases, in that order; junction bases with no gene match: 10. The length of the CDR3 is 15 residues. As DNA, the CDR3 is TGTGCCAGAGACGCGGACAGGGGGCGGGTCTACGAGCAGTACTTC. Translation gives CARDADRGRVYEQYF.

This rearrangement joins TRBV29-1 to TRBJ2-7; TRBD1 agrees at 8 bases. CDR1 is SQVTM, CDR2 ANQGSEA, per germline. There are 13 residues in the CDR3. The trim removed 2 bases at V and 6 bases at J, leaving 6 bases unmatched. The CDR3 loop reads CSVELDRDGEQYF. As DNA, the CDR3 is TGCAGCGTTGAACTGGACAGGGACGGCGAGCAGTACTTC.

V usage is TRBV9 and J usage is TRBJ2-7; D gene unclear. Deletions cut 0 bases from V and 3 bases from J, with 7 bases between. Germline V gives CDR1 SGDLS, CDR2 YYNGEE. The CDR3 has 13 residues. CDR3 DNA: TGTGCCAGCAGCGTAGCTACCGGCTACGAGCAGTACTTC. Translating it yields CASSVATGYEQYF. Full variable domain (outside the CDR3, taken from reference TRBV9 and TRBJ2-7): DSGVTQTPKHLITATGQRVTLRCSPRSGDLSVYWYQQSLDQGLQFLIQYYNGEERAKGNILERFSAQQFPDLHSELNLSSLELGDSALYFCASSVATGYEQYFGPGTRLTVT.

This rearrangement joins TRBV27 to TRBJ1-5; D might be TRBD1 (5 bases). The CDR3 is 14 amino acids. The V end was cut by 3 bases, the J end by 7 bases, with 13 bases between. The V gene's germline CDR1 is MNHEY and CDR2 SMNVEV (reference sequence). CDR3 nucleotide sequence: TGTGCCAGCAGTTTCATCGGGGGATGGCAGCCCCAGCATTTT. Protein sequence: CASSFIGGWQPQHF.

This chain links TRBV11-2 with TRBJ1-2; no firm D call. Trimming removed 4 bases at V and 2 bases at J, with 8 bases between. The CDR3 runs to 13 residues. The V gene's germline CDR1 is SGHAT and CDR2 FQNNGV. The CDR3 region is CASSSGVNYGYTF. For the CDR3, the DNA is TGTGCCAGCAGCTCCGGGGTGAACTATGGCTACACCTTC. The full variable domain, rest sourced from reference TRBV11-2 and TRBJ1-2, is EAGVAQSPRYKIIEKRQSVAFWCNPISGHATLYWYQQILGQGPKLLIQFQNNGVVDDSQLPKDRFSAERLKGVDSTLKIQPAKLEDSAVYLCASSSGVNYGYTFGSGTRLTVV.

This clone was found once. This chain uses TRBV7-6 with TRBJ2-7; TRBD2 aligns across 7 bases. The V segment lost 5 bases and the J segment 3 bases; nucleotides outside the gene matches: 10. The CDR3 is 15 amino acids. The V gene's germline CDR1 is SGHVS and CDR2 FNYEAQ. CDR3: CASSPAGGSVYEQYF. CDR3 DNA sequence: TGTGCCAGCAGCCCAGCGGGCGGGAGCGTCTACGAGCAGTACTTC.

The CDR3 DNA is TGTGCCAGCAGCTTACTAGCGGGGAGCCACGAGCAGTACGTC. Encoded protein: CASSLLAGSHEQYV. This chain joins TRBV7-2 and TRBJ2-7; 9 nucleotides match TRBD2. The trim removed 2 bases at V and 5 bases at J, leaving 4 bases unmatched. The CDR3 runs to 14 residues. From germline, CDR1 is SGHTA and CDR2 FQGNSA.

This clone was counted a single time. The chain links TRBV28 to TRBJ2-5; D is possibly TRBD2 (5 bases). The end of the DNA fits TRBJ2-7 better, so the J call may be wrong. Germline CDR1 is MDHEN and CDR2 is SYDVKM. This CDR3 is 14 amino acids long. The CDR3 region is CASTVRVSSYEQYF. CDR3 coding DNA: TGTGCCAGCACCGTGCGGGTAAGCTCCTACGAGCAGTACTTC.

In its sample, this clone was seen once. The chain has TRBV4-1 and TRBJ2-7, with D perhaps matching TRBD1 (5 bases). V lost 8 bases to trimming and J lost 3 bases, with 17 bases between them. The germline V gene has CDR1 MGHRA and CDR2 YSYEKL. The CDR3 consists of 14 residues. This CDR3 reads CASSPMDIYYEQYF. The CDR3 nucleotides are TGCGCCAGCTCCCCTATGGACATATACTACGAGCAGTACTTC.

The chain combines TRBV5-6 with TRBJ1-2, with D possibly matching TRBD1 (6 bases). The CDR3 runs 14 residues. The germline gives CDR1 SGHDT, CDR2 YYEEEE. Trimming left V 1 base short and J 1 base short, with 8 bases between. CDR3 nucleotides: TGTGCCAGCAGCTTGACAGGGAATAACTATGGCTACACCTTC. Its translation is CASSLTGNNYGYTF.

The rearrangement uses TRBV11-2 and TRBJ1-3; D possibly corresponds to TRBD1 (5 bases). This CDR3 comprises 17 residues. The V gene's germline CDR1 is SGHAT and CDR2 FQNNGV. The V and J ends lost 0 bases and 1 base respectively, with 13 bases between them. In nucleotides, the CDR3 is TGTGCCAGCAGCTTAGAGTGGTCAGGGACTTCTGGAAACACCATATATTTT. Its translation is CASSLEWSGTSGNTIYF.

V gene TRBV7-9 combines with J gene TRBJ1-1; possible D gene TRBD1, 5 bases. V lost 4 bases, J lost 3 bases, and 9 bases lay in between. The CDR3 is 13 amino acids. Germline V CDR1 and CDR2: SEHNR, FQNEAQ (reference sequence). CDR3 DNA: TGTGCCAGCAGCTCGGGGGGATACACTGAAGCTTTCTTT. Amino acid sequence: CASSSGGYTEAFF.

The chain has TRBV9 and TRBJ2-7; possibly TRBD2 for D (5 bases). The V end was cut by 0 bases, the J end by 0 bases, with 13 bases between. This CDR3 comprises 16 residues. Germline loops: CDR1 SGDLS, CDR2 YYNGEE. The CDR3 DNA is TGTGCCAGCAGCGTAGAGGCCGAGGGTGACTCCTACGAGCAGTACTTC. This sequence encodes CASSVEAEGDSYEQYF.

V and J are TRBV18 and TRBJ2-7, with a tentative D call TRBD1 (5 bases). This CDR3 contains 17 residues. The V and J ends lost 2 bases and 3 bases respectively, with 20 bases between them. The germline CDR1 and CDR2 sequences are KGHSH and LQKENI. CDR3 region: CASSPGAPDDRLYEQYF. CDR3 nucleotide sequence: TGTGCCAGCTCACCAGGGGCTCCAGACGACCGACTCTACGAGCAGTACTTC.

The chain is built from TRBV7-9 and TRBJ1-2; 7 bases fit TRBD1. This CDR3 has 15 amino acids. V lost 1 base, J lost 4 bases, and 6 bases stayed unmatched. The V gene's germline CDR1 is SEHNR and CDR2 FQNEAQ (reference sequence). CDR3 sequence: CASSLGARGAYGYTF. The CDR3 nucleotides read TGTGCCAGCAGCTTAGGGGCCAGGGGGGCCTATGGCTACACCTTC.

Written as DNA, the CDR3 is TGTGCCAGCAGCTCCCACGGGACAGACGAGCAGTACTTC. Residues: CASSSHGTDEQYF. The chain couples TRBV9 to TRBJ2-7; 7 bases line up with TRBD1. Germline CDR1 is SGDLS and CDR2 is YYNGEE. This CDR3 spans 13 amino acids. J gave up 5 bases and V 4 bases, and 6 bases lay outside the gene matches.

CDR3 in DNA: TGTGCCAGCAGCCAACACCCCGACAGGGACCCCCACTACGAGCAGTACTTC. The encoded protein is CASSQHPDRDPHYEQYF. The chain uses TRBV7-9 and TRBJ2-7; 7 bases fit TRBD1. Looked up from germline, CDR1 is SEHNR and CDR2 is FQNEAQ (reference sequence). Losses at the gene ends were 5 bases for V and 3 bases for J; bases not matched to a gene: 16. There are 17 residues in the CDR3.

The rearrangement uses TRBV4-3 and TRBJ1-5; 8 bases are a match to TRBD1. The V gene end was trimmed by 3 bases and the J gene end by 4 bases; junction bases not matched to a gene: 2. The CDR3 extends over 14 amino acids. Germline values: CDR1 LGHNA, CDR2 YSLEER. DNA of the CDR3: TGCGCCAGCAGCCAGGGGGACAGGAATCAGCCCCAGCATTTT. This gives the protein CASSQGDRNQPQHF.

The V call is TRBV27, the J call TRBJ1-2, with D tentatively TRBD1 (5 bases). Germline V gene lookup returns CDR1 MNHEY and CDR2 SMNVEV (reference sequence). V dropped 2 bases and J dropped 8 bases, with 12 bases sitting between them. CDR3 length: 13 residues. CDR3 protein: CASSLGQGQGYTF. CDR3 nucleotides: TGTGCCAGCAGTTTAGGGCAGGGCCAAGGCTACACCTTC.

The rearrangement joins TRBV19 to TRBJ2-7, with a tentative D call TRBD1 (6 bases). The V and J ends lost 6 bases and 3 bases respectively, with 21 bases between them. The CDR3 spans 16 residues. The germline gives CDR1 LNHDA, CDR2 SQIVND (reference sequence). CDR3 in amino acids: CASSQYRVRADYEQYV. The CDR3 DNA is TGTGCCAGTAGCCAATACAGGGTAAGGGCCGACTACGAGCAGTACGTC.

This sequence joins TRBV27 and TRBJ1-1, with a weak D call TRBD1 (5 bases). Trimming cost V 0 bases and J 4 bases, with 9 bases left between them. This CDR3 contains 14 residues. The germline V gene has CDR1 MNHEY and CDR2 SMNVEV (reference sequence). The CDR3: CASSLSQGGTEAFF. The CDR3 DNA reads as TGTGCCAGCAGTTTATCCCAGGGAGGCACTGAAGCTTTCTTT.

V is TRBV11-2 and J is TRBJ1-1; no firm D call. Trimming cost V 3 bases and J 4 bases, with 9 bases left between them. From germline, CDR1 is SGHAT and CDR2 FQNNGV. This CDR3 has 13 residues. In nucleotides, the CDR3 is TGTGCCAGCAGCTTTTTGAGTACCACTGAAGCTTTCTTT. Translating it yields CASSFLSTTEAFF.

This chain joins TRBV9 and TRBJ1-1; D remains ambiguous. Per germline, CDR1 SGDLS and CDR2 YYNGEE. The CDR3 runs 18 residues. Trimming pared 4 bases from V and 0 bases from J, leaving 22 bases between. The CDR3 sequence is CASSPMGASPPMNTEAFF. The CDR3 region has the DNA TGTGCCAGCAGCCCCATGGGAGCCAGCCCCCCCATGAACACTGAAGCTTTCTTT.

This chain connects TRBV7-3 to TRBJ2-1; no firm D call. Germline CDR1 SGHTA, CDR2 FQGTGA. This CDR3 comprises 13 residues. V lost 2 bases to trimming and J lost 9 bases, with 11 bases between them. The CDR3 reads CASSLLKSFEQFF. CDR3 DNA: TGTGCCAGCAGCTTACTGAAGAGTTTTGAGCAGTTCTTC.

The chain combines TRBV7-2 with TRBJ1-1; D not resolved. The CDR3 covers 11 residues. Trimming stripped 2 bases from V and 11 bases from J, with 9 bases between. Germline V gives CDR1 SGHTA, CDR2 FQGNSA. In DNA form, the CDR3 reads TGTGCCAGCAGCTTAATCCGGGTGGCTTTCTTT. Protein sequence: CASSLIRVAFF.

The chain has TRBV4-2 and TRBJ2-2, with a possible D match to TRBD2 (5 bases). Germline assignment: CDR1 LGHNA and CDR2 YNFKEQ. The CDR3 runs to 14 residues. The V end was cut by 6 bases, the J end by 0 bases, with 8 bases between. CDR3 in DNA: TGTGCCAGCAGGGAACTAGCGAACACCGGGGAGCTGTTTTTT. Translated: CASRELANTGELFF.